Listed here are 17 T cell receptor beta chains from one sample, sequenced in a study of blood T cell repertoires in COVID-19. Data came from immunoSEQ multiplex PCR; TCRdb stores just in-frame clones and leaves some out. The repertoire consists of 70,000 to 90,000 clones, with approximately 87% occurring once and the leading ten covering around a sixth. The sequenced sample consisted of peripheral blood. The receptors originated from a woman of 80 years or more with acute or convalescent COVID-19.

The chain uses TRBV19 and TRBJ1-1; 9 bases are shared with TRBD1. The germline V gene encodes CDR1 LNHDA and CDR2 SQIVND (reference sequence). This CDR3 has 15 amino acids. V lost 10 bases and J lost 6; bases outside the gene matches: 15. CDR3: CATHGQGLAFPEAFF. In nucleotides, the CDR3 is TGTGCCACCCATGGACAGGGGTTAGCCTTTCCTGAAGCTTTCTTT.

This clone was seen a handful of times. This chain uses TRBV5-8 with TRBJ2-5; a possible D gene is TRBD2 (5 bases). Trimming cost V 7 bases and J 3 bases, with 13 bases left between them. This CDR3 has 13 residues. Germline V gives CDR1 SGHTS, CDR2 YDEGEE. The CDR3 sequence: CASRRRTEETQYF. DNA for the CDR3: TGTGCCAGCCGGAGGAGGACCGAAGAGACCCAGTACTTC. Combining the CDR3 with reference TRBV5-8 and TRBJ2-5 gives the whole variable domain EAGVTQSPTHLIKTRGQQATLRCSPISGHTSVYWYQQALGLGLQFLLWYDEGEERNRGNFPPRFSGRQFPNYSSELNVNALELEDSALYLCASRRRTEETQYFGPGTRLLVL.

This rearrangement joins TRBV11-3 to TRBJ2-1; 9 nucleotides agree with TRBD2. V was clipped by 1 base and J by 5 bases; unmatched bases: 9. The germline CDR1 and CDR2 sequences are SGHNT and YENEEA. The CDR3 runs to 17 residues. CDR3 residues: CASSLGVVAGANNEQFF. The CDR3 nucleotides are TGTGCCAGCAGCTTAGGGGTGGTAGCGGGAGCCAACAATGAGCAGTTCTTC. Using reference TRBV11-3 and TRBJ2-1 for the parts outside the CDR3, the full variable domain is EAGVVQSPRYKIIEKKQPVAFWCNPISGHNTLYWYLQNLGQGPELLIRYENEEAVDDSQLPKDRFSAERLKGVDSTLKIQPAELGDSAVYLCASSLGVVAGANNEQFFGPGTRLTVL.

This chain connects TRBV19 to TRBJ2-5; D may be TRBD2 (5 bases). The CDR3 spans 13 residues. The V and J ends lost 6 bases and 6 bases respectively, with 14 bases between them. Germline CDR1 reads LNHDA; CDR2 reads SQIVND (reference sequence). The CDR3 DNA sequence: TGTGCCAGTAGCGTTGGACTTTCAAAGACCCAGTACTTC. It codes for CASSVGLSKTQYF.

V gene TRBV5-6 combines with J gene TRBJ2-1; D possibly corresponds to TRBD1 (6 bases). Germline V gives CDR1 SGHDT, CDR2 YYEEEE. The CDR3 covers 14 residues. Trimming took off 5 bases at V and 9 bases at J, with 18 bases between the two ends. The CDR3: CASSPPGTIFEQFF. For the CDR3, the DNA is TGTGCCAGCAGTCCACCCGGGACAATCTTTGAGCAGTTCTTC.

This clone appeared a single time. The chain uses TRBV5-1 and TRBJ2-1, with 12 bases matching TRBD2. The CDR3 loop spans 18 amino acids. Germline V gene lookup returns CDR1 SGHRS and CDR2 YFSETQ. V lost 1 base, J lost 4 bases, and 9 bases stayed unmatched. CDR3 DNA sequence: TGCGCCAGCAGCTTGTTCCTAGCGGGAGGGCCACCTTACAATGAGCAGTTCTTC. Translated, it gives CASSLFLAGGPPYNEQFF. Looking up the rest from reference TRBV5-1 and TRBJ2-1 gives the full variable domain: KAGVTQTPRYLIKTRGQQVTLSCSPISGHRSVSWYQQTPGQGLQFLFEYFSETQRNKGNFPGRFSGRQFSNSRSEMNVSTLELGDSALYLCASSLFLAGGPPYNEQFFGPGTRLTVL.

The genes are TRBV21-1 and TRBJ1-2; no DNA check was done on the table's D call, TRBD1. TRBV21-1 constitutes a pseudogene. The CDR3 contains 14 residues. CDR3 bases: TGTGCCAGCAACAAAGGGGGCCTCTACTATGGCTACACCTTC. This codes for CASNKGGLYYGYTF.

The chain uses TRBV30 and TRBJ2-1; D not certain. Trimming took 4 bases from V and 5 from J, leaving 9 bases between them. The CDR3 runs to 12 residues. The germline CDR1 and CDR2 sequences are GTSNPN and SVGIG (reference sequence). The CDR3 DNA is TGTGCCTGGAATTTTCCCGACAATGAGCAGTTCTTC. Its translation is CAWNFPDNEQFF.

J is TRBJ2-3 and V is TRBV18, with D maybe TRBD1 (6 bases). This CDR3 comprises 15 residues. Germline V gene lookup returns CDR1 KGHSH and CDR2 LQKENI. V was cut by 3 bases and J by 3 bases, with 13 bases left in between. The CDR3 DNA is TGTGCCAGCTCACCCGTACAGGGTTTGACAGATACGCAGTATTTT. Its protein product is CASSPVQGLTDTQYF.

The V call is TRBV30, the J call TRBJ1-6; D call uncertain. This CDR3 contains 13 residues. Per the germline V gene, CDR1 is GTSNPN and CDR2 is SVGIG (reference sequence). The V end lost 0 bases, the J end lost 6 bases, and 6 bases lay between the germline ends. This chain's CDR3 is CAWSVPGNSPLHF. The CDR3 region has the DNA TGTGCCTGGAGTGTACCCGGTAATTCACCCCTCCACTTT. Filled out from reference TRBV30 and TRBJ1-6, the complete variable domain reads SQTIHQWPATLVQPVGSPLSLECTVEGTSNPNLYWYRQAAGRGLQLLFYSVGIGQISSEVPQNLSASRPQDRQFILSSKKLLLSDSGFYLCAWSVPGNSPLHFGNGTRLTVT.

The V call is TRBV29-1, the J call TRBJ2-3, with 7 bases fitting TRBD2. From germline, CDR1 is SQVTM and CDR2 ANQGSEA. This CDR3 has 15 residues. The trim removed 3 bases at V and 2 bases at J, leaving 8 bases unmatched. This CDR3 reads CSVEFTSATTDTQYF. For the CDR3, the DNA is TGCAGCGTTGAGTTCACTAGCGCGACCACAGATACGCAGTATTTT.

V gene TRBV2 combines with J gene TRBJ2-3; 7 bases agree with TRBD1. The CDR3 loop spans 15 amino acids. V shed 7 bases and J 2 bases; nucleotides not matched to a gene: 9. Germline loops: CDR1 SNHLY, CDR2 FYNNEI. CDR3 sequence: CASKLDRLSTDTQYF. Written as DNA, the CDR3 is TGTGCCAGCAAATTGGACAGGTTATCCACAGATACGCAGTATTTT. Using reference TRBV2 and TRBJ2-3 for the parts outside the CDR3, the full variable domain is EPEVTQTPSHQVTQMGQEVILRCVPISNHLYFYWYRQILGQKVEFLVSFYNNEISEKSEIFDDQFSVERPDGSNFTLKIRSTKLEDSAMYFCASKLDRLSTDTQYFGPGTRLTVL.

The V call is TRBV3-1 (or the pseudogene TRBV3-2), the J call TRBJ2-3, with 8 bases that match TRBD2. Trimming cost V 4 bases and J 4 bases; bases outside gene matches: 10. Germline CDR1 reads LGHDT; CDR2 reads YNNKEL (reference sequence). The CDR3 sequence is 16 residues long. CDR3 in amino acids: CASSPRGASFADTQYF. CDR3 nucleotides: TGTGCCAGCAGCCCGCGGGGGGCCAGTTTTGCAGATACGCAGTATTTT.

V and J are TRBV3-1 (or the pseudogene TRBV3-2) and TRBJ1-1, with D hard to call. This CDR3 is 12 amino acids long. V shed 0 bases and J shed 5 bases, with 4 bases lying between them. Germline CDR1 LGHDT, CDR2 YNNKEL (reference sequence). The CDR3: CASSQDLTEAFF. For the CDR3, the DNA is TGTGCCAGCAGCCAAGATCTTACTGAAGCTTTCTTT.

This chain connects TRBV11-3 to TRBJ1-1; D remains ambiguous. This CDR3 region has 13 residues. The germline gives CDR1 SGHNT, CDR2 YENEEA. V lost 4 bases and J 1 base, leaving 7 bases between the germline ends. CDR3 bases: TGTGCCAGCAGCTCCTGGGCGAACACTGAAGCTTTCTTT. Its protein product is CASSSWANTEAFF.

The sample holds one count of this clone. The chain combines TRBV7-3 with TRBJ2-1; 9 bases agree with TRBD2. V gave up 4 bases and J gave up 3 bases; unmatched junction bases: 10. Germline V CDR1 and CDR2: SGHTA, FQGTGA. The CDR3 runs to 17 residues. In nucleotides, the CDR3 is TGTGCCAGCAGCTCCCTTGGGCTAGCGGGATACTACAATGAGCAGTTCTTC. This sequence encodes CASSSLGLAGYYNEQFF.

This clone has only a few counts. The V gene is TRBV5-8, the J gene TRBJ1-5, with D possibly being TRBD1 (6 bases). The CDR3 contains 15 residues. Germline V lookup: CDR1 SGHTS, CDR2 YDEGEE. V was trimmed by 2 bases and J by 5 bases, leaving 14 bases between them. The chain's CDR3 is CASSFQQGWHQPQHF. The CDR3 DNA reads TGTGCCAGCAGCTTTCAACAGGGATGGCATCAGCCCCAGCATTTT.